This T cell receptor beta chain was sequenced during a study of patients and donors after allogeneic stem cell transplantation. Each CDR3 protein gets one entry after TCRdb re-called the RT-PCR reads with MiXCR. This sample has about 200,000 distinct CDR3 sequences; 41% occur once, and the top ten carry 25% to 35%. J was trimmed by 0 bases and V by 3 bases; bases with no gene match: 5. Germline-derived CDR1 and CDR2 are SGHTA and FQGTGA. There are 16 residues in the CDR3. The receptor was isolated from a human donor who was either an allogeneic HSCT recipient or a stem cell or donor lymphocyte infusion donor (not recorded which). It is not recorded whose cells these are; they may come from a transplant donor. The J gene is TRBJ2-1, the V gene TRBV7-3, with 7 bases aligning to TRBD2. Sequenced sample: blood, either unsorted or a sorted T cell fraction (not recorded which). CDR3 nucleotide sequence: TGTGCCAGCAGCTTTAGCGGGTTTAACTCCTACAATGAGCAGTTCTTC. It specifies CASSFSGFNSYNEQFF. Drawing the rest from reference TRBV7-3 and TRBJ2-1, the complete variable domain is GAGVSQTPSNKVTEKGKYVELRCDPISGHTALYWYRQSLGQGPEFLIYFQGTGAADDSGLPNDRFFAVRPEGSVSTLKIQRTERGDSAVYLCASSFSGFNSYNEQFFGPGTRLTVL.